A selection of T cell receptor beta chains follows, all from one sample in a study of monozygotic twins with inflammatory bowel disease. TCRdb reprocessed the 5' RACE reads; each CDR3 protein has one entry and no DNA is given. Its table records a few hundred thousand distinct CDR3 sequences. Input material: blood. The source of these receptors is a human donor with ulcerative colitis or Crohn's disease, or a healthy co-twin of an affected twin (not recorded which). Both conserved end residues are part of each CDR3. The order of the fields is J gene, V gene, CDR3 protein.

j_gene: TRBJ2-1
v_gene: TRBV19
CDR3aa: CASKIDKSDSYNEQFF

j_gene: TRBJ2-1
v_gene: TRBV20-1
CDR3aa: CSARRLADYNEQFF

j_gene: TRBJ2-7
v_gene: TRBV20-1
CDR3aa: CSAPTVGTADRRQYF

j_gene: TRBJ2-3
v_gene: TRBV7-3
CDR3aa: CASSSPTGPGGDTQYF

j_gene: TRBJ1-2
v_gene: TRBV5-1
CDR3aa: CASSFGTGFGDYGYTF

j_gene: TRBJ2-7
v_gene: TRBV7-9
CDR3aa: CASSYLPTGTPGYEQYF

j_gene: TRBJ2-1
v_gene: TRBV9
CDR3aa: CASSVDLNEQFF

j_gene: TRBJ1-1
v_gene: TRBV18
CDR3aa: CASSPSTATEAFF

j_gene: TRBJ1-2
v_gene: TRBV12-3/TRBV12-4
CDR3aa: CASSLRGGGGYTF

j_gene: TRBJ2-6
v_gene: TRBV5-5
CDR3aa: CASSRRDRGSGANVLTF

j_gene: TRBJ1-2
v_gene: TRBV6-5
CDR3aa: CASSYPGAVGYTF

j_gene: TRBJ2-1
v_gene: TRBV29-1
CDR3aa: CSVDSGTEQFF

j_gene: TRBJ1-2
v_gene: TRBV6-1
CDR3aa: CASSELEGASNGYTF

j_gene: TRBJ1-5
v_gene: TRBV3-1
CDR3aa: CASAGTGNNQPQHF

j_gene: TRBJ1-1
v_gene: TRBV12-3/TRBV12-4
CDR3aa: CASSQAGTDEAFF

j_gene: TRBJ2-6
v_gene: TRBV5-8
CDR3aa: CASSSDRVLVWGANVLTF

j_gene: TRBJ2-1
v_gene: TRBV29-1
CDR3aa: CSVADPENNEQFF